The T cell receptor (beta chain) under discussion was sequenced for a study of T cells in Graves' hyperthyroidism and ophthalmopathy. Inclusion characteristics of ophthalmopathy patients comprised a Clinical Activity Score of at least 3, a NOSPECS grade of at least 4, and duration under 3 months. From germline, CDR1 is MGHDK and CDR2 SYGVNS. The V end was cut by 5 bases, the J end by 8 bases, with 15 bases between. CDR3 length equals 13 residues. Amplified TCR beta CDR3 regions derived from RNA transcripts. HTBI primers were used for first-round RT-PCR of the TCR CDR3. TCRdb used MiXCR to reprocess the multiplex PCR reads, holding one entry per CDR3 protein. The sample records roughly 550,000 distinct CDR3 sequences, about 16% being singletons.

The sequenced sample consisted of blood. The gene calls are TRBV25-1 and TRBJ1-2; possible D gene TRBD1, 6 bases. This receptor was taken from a woman in her twenties or thirties with Graves' ophthalmopathy. Here the CDR3 DNA reads TGTGCCAGCAGTCTACAGGGAGGTGGGGGCTACACCTTC. It translates to CASSLQGGGGYTF.